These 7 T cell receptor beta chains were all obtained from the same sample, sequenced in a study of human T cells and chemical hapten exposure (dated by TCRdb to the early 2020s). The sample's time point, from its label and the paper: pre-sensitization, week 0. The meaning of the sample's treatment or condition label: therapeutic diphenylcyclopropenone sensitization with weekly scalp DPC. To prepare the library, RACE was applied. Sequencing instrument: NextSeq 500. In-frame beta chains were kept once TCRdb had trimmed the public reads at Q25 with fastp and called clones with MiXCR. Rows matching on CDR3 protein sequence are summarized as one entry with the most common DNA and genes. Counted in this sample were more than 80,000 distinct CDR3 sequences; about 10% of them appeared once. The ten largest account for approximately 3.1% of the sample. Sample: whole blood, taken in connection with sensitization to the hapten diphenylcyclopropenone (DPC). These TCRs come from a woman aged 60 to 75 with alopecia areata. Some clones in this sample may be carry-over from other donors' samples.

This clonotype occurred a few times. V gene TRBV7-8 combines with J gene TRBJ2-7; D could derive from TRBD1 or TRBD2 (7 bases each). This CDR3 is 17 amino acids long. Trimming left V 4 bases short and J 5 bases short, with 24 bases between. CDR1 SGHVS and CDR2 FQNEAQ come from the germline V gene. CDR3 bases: TGTGCCAGCAGCTCGAGGGGGGGACAGACCCTTCTGGACGAGCAGTACTTC. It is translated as CASSSRGGQTLLDEQYF.

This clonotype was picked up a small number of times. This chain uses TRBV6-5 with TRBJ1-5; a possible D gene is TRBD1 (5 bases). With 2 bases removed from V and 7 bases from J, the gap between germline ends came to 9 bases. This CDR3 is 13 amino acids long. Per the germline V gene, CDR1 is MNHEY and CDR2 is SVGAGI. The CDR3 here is CASSYRGLQPQHF. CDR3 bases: TGTGCCAGCAGTTACAGGGGTTTACAGCCCCAGCATTTT.

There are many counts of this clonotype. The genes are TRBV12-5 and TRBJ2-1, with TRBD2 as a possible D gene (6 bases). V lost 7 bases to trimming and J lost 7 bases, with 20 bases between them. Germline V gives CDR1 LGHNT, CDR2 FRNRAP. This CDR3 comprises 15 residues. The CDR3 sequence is CASARGLVGGNEQFF. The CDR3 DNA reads TGTGCTAGTGCCCGAGGTTTAGTCGGAGGGAATGAGCAGTTCTTC.

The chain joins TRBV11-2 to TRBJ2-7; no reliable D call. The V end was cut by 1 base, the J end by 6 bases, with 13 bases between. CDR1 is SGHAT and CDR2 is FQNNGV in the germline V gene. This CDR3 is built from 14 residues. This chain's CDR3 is CASSLGNQVGEQYF. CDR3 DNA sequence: TGTGCCAGCAGCTTAGGCAATCAGGTTGGCGAGCAGTACTTC.

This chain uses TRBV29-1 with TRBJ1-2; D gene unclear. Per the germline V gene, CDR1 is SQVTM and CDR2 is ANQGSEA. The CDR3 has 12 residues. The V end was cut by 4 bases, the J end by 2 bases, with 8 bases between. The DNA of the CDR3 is TGCAGCGTTGGGGAGCCCAACTATGGCTACACCTTC. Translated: CSVGEPNYGYTF.

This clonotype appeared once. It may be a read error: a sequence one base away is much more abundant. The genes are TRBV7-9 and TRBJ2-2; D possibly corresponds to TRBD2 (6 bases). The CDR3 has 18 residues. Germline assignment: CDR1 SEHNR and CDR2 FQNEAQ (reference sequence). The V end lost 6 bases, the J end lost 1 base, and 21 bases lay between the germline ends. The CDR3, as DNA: TGTGCCAGCAGTTTTCCGGCCGGGGGTAAACAGAACACCGGGGAGCTGTTTTTT. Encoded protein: CASSFPAGGKQNTGELFF.

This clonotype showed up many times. CDR3 protein: CASSSGTGHTDTQYF. The CDR3 coding sequence is TGTGCCAGCAGCTCCGGGACAGGGCACACAGATACGCAGTATTTT. V and J are TRBV7-2 and TRBJ2-3; 9 bases align to TRBD1. The CDR3 contains 15 residues. Per germline, CDR1 SGHTA and CDR2 FQGNSA. Losses at the gene ends were 4 bases for V and 2 bases for J; bases not matched to a gene: 4.